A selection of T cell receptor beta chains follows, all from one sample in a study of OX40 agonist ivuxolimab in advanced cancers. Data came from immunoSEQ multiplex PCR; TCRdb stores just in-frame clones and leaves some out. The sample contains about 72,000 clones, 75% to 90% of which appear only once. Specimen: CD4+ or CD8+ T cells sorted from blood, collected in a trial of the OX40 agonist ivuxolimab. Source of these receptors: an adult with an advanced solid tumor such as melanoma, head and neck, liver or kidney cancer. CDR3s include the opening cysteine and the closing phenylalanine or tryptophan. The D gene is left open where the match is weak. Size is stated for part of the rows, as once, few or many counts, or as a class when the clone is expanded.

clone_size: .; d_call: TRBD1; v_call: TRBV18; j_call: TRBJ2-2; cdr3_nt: TGTGCCAGCTCACAGGGGGCGCGGAACACCGGGGAGCTGTTTTTT; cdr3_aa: CASSQGARNTGELFF
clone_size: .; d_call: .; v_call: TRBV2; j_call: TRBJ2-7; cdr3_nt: TGTGCCAGCAGTGATATTGGCAGGGATTACGAGCAGTACTTC; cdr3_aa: CASSDIGRDYEQYF
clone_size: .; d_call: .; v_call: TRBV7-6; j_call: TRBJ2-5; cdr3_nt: TGTGCCAGCAGCTTAGTAGAAGAGACCCAGTACTTC; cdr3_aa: CASSLVEETQYF
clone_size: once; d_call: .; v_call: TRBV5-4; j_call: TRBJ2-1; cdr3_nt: TGTGCCAGCAGCTTACCCAGAGGGTCCCACAATGAGCAGTTCTTC; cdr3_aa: CASSLPRGSHNEQFF
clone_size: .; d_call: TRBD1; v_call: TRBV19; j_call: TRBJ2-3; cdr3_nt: TGTGCCAGTAACCCTACAGGGGTCACAGATACGCAGTATTTT; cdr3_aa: CASNPTGVTDTQYF
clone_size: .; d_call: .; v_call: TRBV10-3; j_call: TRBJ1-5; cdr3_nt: TGTGCCATCAGTGAAACAGGACAGCCCCAGCATTTT; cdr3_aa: CAISETGQPQHF
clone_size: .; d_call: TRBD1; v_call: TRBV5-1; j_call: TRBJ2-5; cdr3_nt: TGCGCCAGCACCGGGGGACAGGGTTACCCCCAAGAGACCCAGTACTTC; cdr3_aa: CASTGGQGYPQETQYF
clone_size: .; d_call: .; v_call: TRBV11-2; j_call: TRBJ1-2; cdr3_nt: TGTGCCAGCAGCTTAGCACAGGACTACTATGGCTACACCTTC; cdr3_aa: CASSLAQDYYGYTF
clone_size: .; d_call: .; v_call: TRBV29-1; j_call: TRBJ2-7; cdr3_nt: TGCAGCGCCGCGGACGGGTTTGTCAACGAGCAGTACTTC; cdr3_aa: CSAADGFVNEQYF
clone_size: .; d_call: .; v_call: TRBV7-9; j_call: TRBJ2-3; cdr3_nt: TGTGCCAGCAGCTTAGACGCTAGCAGCGATACGCAGTATTTT; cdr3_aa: CASSLDASSDTQYF
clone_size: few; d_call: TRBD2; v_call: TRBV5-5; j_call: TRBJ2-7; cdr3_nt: TGTGCCAGCAGCTTGACTAGCGGGAACTACGAGCAGTACTTC; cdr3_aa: CASSLTSGNYEQYF
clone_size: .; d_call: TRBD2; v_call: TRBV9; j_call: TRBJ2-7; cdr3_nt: TGTGCCAGCAGCGTAGAACCGACTAGCGGGGAGTACGAGCAGTACTTC; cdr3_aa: CASSVEPTSGEYEQYF
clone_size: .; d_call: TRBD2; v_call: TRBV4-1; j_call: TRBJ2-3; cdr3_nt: TGCGCCAGCAGCCTAGGAGGGCGGGGGGCGCAAGATACGCAGTATTTT; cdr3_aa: CASSLGGRGAQDTQYF
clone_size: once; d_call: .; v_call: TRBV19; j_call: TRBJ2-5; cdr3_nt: TGTGCCAGTAGTATAGGGCCAGAGACCCAGTACTTC; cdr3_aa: CASSIGPETQYF
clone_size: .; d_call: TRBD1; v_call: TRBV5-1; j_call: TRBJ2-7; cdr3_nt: TGCGCCAGCAGCTTAGGGACAGGGAAAGGAGAGCAGTACTTC; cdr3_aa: CASSLGTGKGEQYF
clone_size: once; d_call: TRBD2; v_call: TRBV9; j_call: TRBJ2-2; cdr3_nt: TGTGCCAGCAGCGGAGGGGGTAGCGGGAGGCCGTCGACCGGGGAGCTGTTTTTT; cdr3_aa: CASSGGGSGRPSTGELFF
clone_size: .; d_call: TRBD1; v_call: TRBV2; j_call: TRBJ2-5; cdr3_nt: TGTGCCAGCCTTTGGGCAGGGGGTGCGGTAGGGGAGACCCAGTACTTC; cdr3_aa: CASLWAGGAVGETQYF
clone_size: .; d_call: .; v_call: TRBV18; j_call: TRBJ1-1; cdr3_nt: TGTGCCAGCTCACGGGAAAAAAACACTGAAGCTTTCTTT; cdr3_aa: CASSREKNTEAFF
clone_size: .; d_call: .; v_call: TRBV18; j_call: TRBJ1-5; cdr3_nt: TGTGCCAGCTCGCCCGGGACGGAGGACAATCAGCCCCAGCATTTT; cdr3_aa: CASSPGTEDNQPQHF
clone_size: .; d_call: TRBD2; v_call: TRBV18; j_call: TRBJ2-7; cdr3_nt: TGTGCCAGCTCACGGACTAGCGGGCTCTCCTACGAGCAGTACTTC; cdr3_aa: CASSRTSGLSYEQYF
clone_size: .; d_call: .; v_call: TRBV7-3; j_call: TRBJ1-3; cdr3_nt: TGTGCCAGCAGCTTAGGTACCACCATATATTTT; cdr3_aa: CASSLGTTIYF
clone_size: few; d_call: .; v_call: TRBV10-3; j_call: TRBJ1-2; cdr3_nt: TGTGCCATCAGTGACCCAGACAGTTACGGCTACACCTTC; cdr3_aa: CAISDPDSYGYTF
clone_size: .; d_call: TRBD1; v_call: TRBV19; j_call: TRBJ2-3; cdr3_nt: TGTGCCAGTAGCCAGACAGGGGGCATTGCAGATACGCAGTATTTT; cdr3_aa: CASSQTGGIADTQYF
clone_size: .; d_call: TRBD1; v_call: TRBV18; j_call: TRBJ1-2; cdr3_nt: TGTGCCAGCTCACTAGGACAGGAAGCTAACTATGGCTACACCTTC; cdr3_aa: CASSLGQEANYGYTF
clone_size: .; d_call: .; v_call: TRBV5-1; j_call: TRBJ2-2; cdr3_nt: TGCGCCAGCAGCTTGGTTCCGCATCCCACCGGGGAGCTGTTTTTT; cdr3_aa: CASSLVPHPTGELFF
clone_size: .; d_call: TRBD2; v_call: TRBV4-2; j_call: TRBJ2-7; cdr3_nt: TGTGCCAGCAGCCAAGACCTAGGGACTACGGGCTACGAGCAGTACTTC; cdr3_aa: CASSQDLGTTGYEQYF
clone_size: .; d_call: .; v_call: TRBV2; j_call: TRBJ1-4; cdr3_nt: TGTGCCAGCAGCCGAGCGGGGAGGGAACCTCATGAAAAACTGTTTTTT; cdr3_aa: CASSRAGREPHEKLFF
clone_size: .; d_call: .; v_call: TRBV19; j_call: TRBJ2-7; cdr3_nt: TGTGCCAGTACCCGGCCGGGCGGATACGAGCAGTACTTC; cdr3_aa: CASTRPGGYEQYF
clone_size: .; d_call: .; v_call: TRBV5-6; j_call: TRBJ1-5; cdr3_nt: TGTGCCAGCAGCGCGACAGCTAATCAGCCCCAGCATTTT; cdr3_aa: CASSATANQPQHF
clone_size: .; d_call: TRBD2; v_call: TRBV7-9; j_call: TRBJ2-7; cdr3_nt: TGTGCCAGCAGCTTGTCTGATAGCGGGGGTTACGAGCAGTACTTC; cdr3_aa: CASSLSDSGGYEQYF
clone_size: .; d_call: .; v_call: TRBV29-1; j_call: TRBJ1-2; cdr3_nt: TGCAGCGTAGGGGACAACTATGGCTACACCTTC; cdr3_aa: CSVGDNYGYTF
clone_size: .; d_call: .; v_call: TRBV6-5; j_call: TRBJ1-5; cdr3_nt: TGTGCCAGCGCAACGGGGGATCAGCCCCAGCATTTT; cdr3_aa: CASATGDQPQHF
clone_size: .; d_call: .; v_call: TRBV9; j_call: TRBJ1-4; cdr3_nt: TGTGCCAGCAGCTCAGTAGCCGGGAATGAAAAACTGTTTTTT; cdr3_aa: CASSSVAGNEKLFF